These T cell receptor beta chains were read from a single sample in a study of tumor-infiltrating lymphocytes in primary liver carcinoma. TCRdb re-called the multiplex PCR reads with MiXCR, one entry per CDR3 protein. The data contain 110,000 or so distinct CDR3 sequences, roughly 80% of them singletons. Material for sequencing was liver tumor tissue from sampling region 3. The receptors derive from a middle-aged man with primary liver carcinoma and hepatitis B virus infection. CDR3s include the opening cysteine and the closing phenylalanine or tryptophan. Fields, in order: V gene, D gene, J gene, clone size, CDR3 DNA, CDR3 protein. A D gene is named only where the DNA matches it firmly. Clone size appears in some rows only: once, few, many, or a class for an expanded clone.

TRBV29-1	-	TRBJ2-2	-	TGCAGCGTTATCCCGAGAGACACAGGGGAGCTGTTTTTT	CSVIPRDTGELFF
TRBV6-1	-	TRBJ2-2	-	TGTGCCACAGGGTGGGACATTAAGAACACCGGGGAGCTGCTTTTT	CATGWDIKNTGELLF
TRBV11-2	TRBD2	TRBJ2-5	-	TGTGCCAGCAGCTACCGGCGGGAGGGCCGGGAGAACCAGTATTTC	CASSYRREGRENQYF
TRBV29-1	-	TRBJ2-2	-	TGCAGCGTTGCGAGGAGTGTAGGGCGAATCGGGGAGCTGTTTTTT	CSVARSVGRIGELFF
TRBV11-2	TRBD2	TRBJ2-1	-	TGTGTCAGCAGGCCATCGAGCGGGATCTACAATGAGCAGTTCTTC	CVSRPSSGIYNEQFF
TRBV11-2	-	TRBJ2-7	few	TGTGCCAGCATAAAAGGGATTGAGCAGTACTTC	CASIKGIEQYF
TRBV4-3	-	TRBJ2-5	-	TGCGCCAGCAGCCAAGTCCTAACGACGGCCCAGTACTTC	CASSQVLTTAQYF
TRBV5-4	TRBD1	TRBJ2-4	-	TGTGCCAGCAGCTTGGTGAGGGGGCGAAAAAACATTCAGTATTTC	CASSLVRGRKNIQYF
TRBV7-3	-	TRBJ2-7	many	TGTGCCAGCAGCCTAGTGGGGGCGGGAGACGAGCAGTACTTC	CASSLVGAGDEQYF
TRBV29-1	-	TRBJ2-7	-	TGCAGCGCGTGTTTGGATAATCACGAGCAGTACTTC	CSACLDNHEQYF
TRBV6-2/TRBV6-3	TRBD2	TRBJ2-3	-	TGTGCCAGCAGTTCGACACTAGCGAATACGCGGTACTTT	CASSSTLANTRYF
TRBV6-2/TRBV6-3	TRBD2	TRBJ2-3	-	TGTGCCAGCAGTTACCTAGCGGGAGGGCCGACAGATAAACAGTATTTT	CASSYLAGGPTDKQYF
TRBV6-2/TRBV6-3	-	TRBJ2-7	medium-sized	TGTGCCAGCAGTTTGGACGCTACCTACGAGCAGTACTTC	CASSLDATYEQYF
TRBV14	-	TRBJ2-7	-	TGTGGCAGCAGCCCCTCGGGACGGAAACTATACGAGCAGTGCTTC	CGSSPSGRKLYEQCF